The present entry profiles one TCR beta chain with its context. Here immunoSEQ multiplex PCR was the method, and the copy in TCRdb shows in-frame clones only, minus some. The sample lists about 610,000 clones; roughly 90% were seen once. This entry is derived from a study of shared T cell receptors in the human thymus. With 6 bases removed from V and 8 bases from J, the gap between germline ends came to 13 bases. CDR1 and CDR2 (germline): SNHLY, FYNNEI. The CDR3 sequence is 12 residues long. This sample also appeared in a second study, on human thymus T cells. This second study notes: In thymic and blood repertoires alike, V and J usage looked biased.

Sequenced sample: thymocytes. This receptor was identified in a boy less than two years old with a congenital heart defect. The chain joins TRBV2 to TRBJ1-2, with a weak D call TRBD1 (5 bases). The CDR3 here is CASSAGRWGYTF. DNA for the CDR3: TGTGCCAGCAGCGCAGGGCGCTGGGGCTACACCTTC.